This passage covers 3 T cell receptor beta chains from one sample sequenced in a study of neurological immune-mediated disorders. TCRdb processed the 5' RACE reads anew with MiXCR; each CDR3 protein has one entry. The sample holds some 60,000 distinct CDR3 sequences; more than 4% are singletons and the top ten take around 3.5%. Sequencing was done on a sample of PBMCs. These receptors all come from a woman aged 45 to 65 with multiple sclerosis.

CDR3 amino acids: CASSLEVGRNQETQYF. The CDR3, as DNA: TGTGCCAGCAGCTTAGAGGTCGGGCGGAACCAAGAGACCCAGTACTTC. This chain connects TRBV11-2 to TRBJ2-5; unclear D gene. V lost 0 bases to trimming and J lost 0 bases, with 11 bases between them. This CDR3 spans 16 amino acids. Germline values: CDR1 SGHAT, CDR2 FQNNGV.

This clonotype appeared many times. At one end the junction does not follow the germline gene, possibly because of a read error. The gene calls are TRBV4-3 and TRBJ2-7; the match to TRBD2 covers 9 bases. The germline V gene has CDR1 LGHNA and CDR2 YSLEER. This CDR3 spans 16 amino acids. The CDR3 region is CASSQDGGTSSNEQYF. DNA of the CDR3: TGCGCCAGCAGCCAAGATGGAGGGACTAGCTCCAACGAGCAGTACTTC.

This clonotype was observed many times. The V gene is TRBV12-3 or TRBV12-4, the J gene TRBJ1-5, with 8 nucleotides matching TRBD1. J gave up 5 bases and V 5 bases, and 5 bases lay outside the gene matches. The CDR3 is 14 amino acids. The CDR3 region has the DNA TGTGCCAGCAGTAAGGACAGGGTAGATCAGCCCCAGCATTTT. This encodes CASSKDRVDQPQHF.